Included here is one T cell receptor (beta chain) sequence, with context. The entry originates in a study of blood T cell repertoires in COVID-19. TCRdb's copy holds only in-frame clones and misses some; the assay was immunoSEQ multiplex PCR. The top ten clones hold over 6% of a sample with fewer than 450,000 clones, 87% of them seen once. Sequencing was carried out using peripheral blood. The TCR originated in a woman aged 45 to 65 with COVID-19, enrolled during active disease.

In DNA, the CDR3 is TGTGCCAGCCAGGTGCTCCAAGAGACCCAGTACTTC. Its protein product is CASQVLQETQYF. This sequence joins TRBV6-5 and TRBJ2-5; D is unresolved. Germline CDR1 and CDR2: MNHEY and SVGAGI. The CDR3 is 12 residues long. V shed 8 bases and J shed 1 base, with 8 bases lying between them.